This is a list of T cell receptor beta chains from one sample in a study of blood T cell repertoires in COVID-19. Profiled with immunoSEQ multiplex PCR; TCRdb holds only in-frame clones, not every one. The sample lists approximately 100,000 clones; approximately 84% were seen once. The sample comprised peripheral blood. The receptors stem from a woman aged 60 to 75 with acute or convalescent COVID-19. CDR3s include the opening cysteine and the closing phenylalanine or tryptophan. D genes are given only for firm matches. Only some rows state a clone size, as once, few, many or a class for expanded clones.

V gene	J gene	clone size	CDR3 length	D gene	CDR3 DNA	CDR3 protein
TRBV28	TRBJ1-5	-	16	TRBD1	TGTGCCAGCACCTTACGGGACAGGGGCCCCAATCAGCCCCAGCATTTT	CASTLRDRGPNQPQHF
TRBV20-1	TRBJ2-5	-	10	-	TGCAGTGCTAGCCAGGAGACCCAGTACTTC	CSASQETQYF
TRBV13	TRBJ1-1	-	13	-	TGTGCCAGCGGAAGGGGGGGTGGTACTGAAGCTTTCTTT	CASGRGGGTEAFF
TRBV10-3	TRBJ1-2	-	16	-	TGTGCCATCAGTGGGGGGGATGGCACAACCAAGGATGGCTACACCTTC	CAISGGDGTTKDGYTF
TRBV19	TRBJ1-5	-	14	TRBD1	TGTGCCAGTAGCGGGACAGGGGGCGAGCTGCCCCAGCATTTT	CASSGTGGELPQHF
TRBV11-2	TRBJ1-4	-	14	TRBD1	TGTGCCAGCAGCCGAGGACAGGCGGCTGAAAAACTGTTTTTT	CASSRGQAAEKLFF
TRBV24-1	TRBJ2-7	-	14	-	TGTGCCACCAGTGATGGTGGGAGCTCCTACGAGCAGTACTTC	CATSDGGSSYEQYF
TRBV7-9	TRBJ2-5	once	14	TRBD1	TGTGCCAGCAGCAGGGACAGGGCGCAAGAGACCCAGTACTTC	CASSRDRAQETQYF
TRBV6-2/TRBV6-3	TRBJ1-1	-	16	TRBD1	TGTGCCAGCAGCGGAGGACAGGGGGGAATGAACACTGAAGCTTTCTTT	CASSGGQGGMNTEAFF
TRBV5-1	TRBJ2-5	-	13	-	TGCGCCAGCAGCCCCCTAAACCAAGAGACCCAGTACTTC	CASSPLNQETQYF
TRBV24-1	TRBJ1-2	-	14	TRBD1	TGTGCCACCAGTCAGGGGGCATCCTCCTATGGCTACACCTTC	CATSQGASSYGYTF
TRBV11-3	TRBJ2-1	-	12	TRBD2	TGTGCCACCCGGACTAGCGGGGGGGAACAGTTCTTC	CATRTSGGEQFF
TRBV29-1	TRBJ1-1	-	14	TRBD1	TGCAGCGTTGATGGATCGGGACAGGGCGTCGAAGCTTTCTTT	CSVDGSGQGVEAFF
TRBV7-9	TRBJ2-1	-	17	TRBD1	TGTGCCAGCAGAACGGGGACAGCCCCGCGGGCCTACAATGAGCAGTTCTTC	CASRTGTAPRAYNEQFF
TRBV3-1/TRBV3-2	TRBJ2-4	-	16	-	TGTGCCAGCAGCCAAGATAGATCAGGGGAGGGGAACATTCAGTACTTC	CASSQDRSGEGNIQYF
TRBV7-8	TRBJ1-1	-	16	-	TGTGCCAGCAGCCCCTGGGGCAGCTATATGAACACTGAAGCTTTCTTT	CASSPWGSYMNTEAFF
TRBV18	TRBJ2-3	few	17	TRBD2	TGTGCCAGCTCGCCGGGACTAGCGGGGGTGATCACAGATACGCAGTATTTT	CASSPGLAGVITDTQYF
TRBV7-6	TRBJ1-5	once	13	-	TGTGCCAGCAGCCTCGGGACAAATCAGCCCCAGCATTTT	CASSLGTNQPQHF
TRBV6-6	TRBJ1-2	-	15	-	TGTGCCAGCAGTCAGGCTCAGGGTTACAACTATGGCTACACCTTC	CASSQAQGYNYGYTF
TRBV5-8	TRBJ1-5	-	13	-	TGTGCCAGCAGCTTCAACTTCGGTCAGCCCCAGCATTTT	CASSFNFGQPQHF